The 22 T cell receptor beta chains in this list originate from one sample, sequenced in a study of T cells in placental villitis. The libraries were made with immunoSEQ v4. Repertoires were generated with immunoSEQ multiplex PCR, while TCRdb's copy carries only in-frame clones and drops some. Among a few thousand clones, approximately 85% were seen once, and the ten largest hold about half. The sample comprised placental tissue containing maternal and fetal cells. Receptors originate from a human patient with infectious villitis; the placental T cells may come from both mother and fetus.

V and J are TRBV18 and TRBJ1-5, with D perhaps matching TRBD1 (5 bases). The germline V gene encodes CDR1 KGHSH and CDR2 LQKENI. V dropped 3 bases and J dropped 6 bases, with 6 bases sitting between them. The CDR3 has 12 amino acids. CDR3: CASSPQGQPQHF. As DNA, the CDR3 is TGTGCCAGCTCACCCCAGGGTCAGCCCCAGCATTTT.

By its share, this clone is large. The V gene is TRBV27, the J gene TRBJ2-1; 12 nucleotides line up with TRBD2. The CDR3 contains 16 residues. Germline V gives CDR1 MNHEY, CDR2 SMNVEV (reference sequence). The junction had 6 bases not matched to a gene; V was cut back by 5 bases and J by 4 bases. This CDR3 is CASSLGLAGIYNEQFF. The CDR3, as DNA: TGTGCCAGCAGTCTCGGACTAGCGGGGATATACAATGAGCAGTTCTTC.

V is TRBV19 and J is TRBJ2-3, with D hard to call. Trimming removed 3 bases from V and 1 base from J, with 5 bases in between. Germline CDR1 and CDR2: LNHDA and SQIVND (reference sequence). The length of the CDR3 is 13 residues. The CDR3 here is CASSIQGTDTQYF. In nucleotides, the CDR3 is TGTGCCAGTAGTATCCAGGGCACAGATACGCAGTATTTT.

This clone was counted between two and nine times. The genes are TRBV13 and TRBJ1-2, with D uncertain. V lost 3 bases, J lost 0 bases, and 5 bases lay in between. The germline V gene encodes CDR1 PRHDT and CDR2 FYEKMQ (reference sequence). The CDR3 loop spans 13 amino acids. Written as DNA, the CDR3 is TGTGCCAGCAGCTTGGGTGCTAACTATGGCTACACCTTC. Its protein is CASSLGANYGYTF.

Only a few counts were recorded for this clone. The V call is TRBV19, the J call TRBJ1-5; 8 bases fit TRBD1. This CDR3 region has 16 residues. Germline V gene lookup returns CDR1 LNHDA and CDR2 SQIVND (reference sequence). The V and J ends lost 4 bases and 8 bases, in that order; junction bases with no gene match: 13. The CDR3 sequence is CASSTPDRATGEPQHF. The CDR3 nucleotides are TGTGCCAGTAGTACTCCGGACAGGGCCACAGGGGAGCCCCAGCATTTT.

CDR3 DNA: TGTGCCAGCAGTCTTTCACAGGGATCCTATGGCTACACCTTC. This gives the protein CASSLSQGSYGYTF. J is TRBJ1-2 and V is TRBV6-4; tentative D call: TRBD1 (6 bases). CDR3 length: 14 amino acids. Germline V gene lookup returns CDR1 MRHNA and CDR2 SNTAGT. V was pared by 5 bases and J by 4 bases, with 14 bases between.

This sequence joins TRBV15 and TRBJ2-2; tentatively, D is TRBD2 (6 bases). The CDR3 covers 16 residues. Germline V CDR1 and CDR2: LNHNV, YYDKDF (reference sequence). The V gene lost 0 bases and the J gene lost 1 base, with 9 bases spanning the gap. CDR3 bases: TGTGCCACCAGCAGAGAGGGACTGGGGAACACCGGGGAGCTGTTTTTT. This sequence encodes CATSREGLGNTGELFF.

V usage is TRBV5-1 and J usage is TRBJ1-1; 7 bases fit TRBD1. There are 14 residues in the CDR3. The germline CDR1 and CDR2 sequences are SGHRS and YFSETQ. Losses at the gene ends were 4 bases for V and 5 bases for J; bases not matched to a gene: 8. The CDR3 here is CASSQGGGETEAFF. In nucleotides, the CDR3 is TGCGCCAGCAGCCAAGGAGGGGGCGAGACTGAAGCTTTCTTT.

Relative to its sample, this clone is medium-sized. The V gene is TRBV19, the J gene TRBJ2-3, with 9 positions matching TRBD2. V trimming: 1 base; J trimming: 1 base; junction bases outside the gene matches: 0. This CDR3 has 15 residues. From germline, CDR1 is LNHDA and CDR2 SQIVND (reference sequence). CDR3 nucleotides: TGTGCCAGTAGTATAGGGACTAGCGGCACAGATACGCAGTATTTT. Protein: CASSIGTSGTDTQYF.

Comments on this clone: The same CDR3 also results from other DNA sequences found in this sample. The gene calls are TRBV6-1 and TRBJ2-3; D is unresolved. The CDR3 is 11 amino acids. The germline V gene encodes CDR1 MNHNS and CDR2 SASEGT. V gave up 3 bases and J gave up 6 bases, with 4 bases separating them. For the CDR3, the DNA is TGTGCCAGCAGTGATACTGATACGCAGTATTTT. This gives the protein CASSDTDTQYF.

J is TRBJ1-1 and V is TRBV2; TRBD1 is a possible D gene (6 bases). Germline CDR1 is SNHLY and CDR2 is FYNNEI. The germline V and J ends were trimmed by 6 bases and 2 bases, with 10 bases remaining between them. CDR3 size: 13 residues. In DNA, the CDR3 is TGTGCCAGCAGAGGACAGAGTAACACTGAAGCTTTCTTT. This codes for CASRGQSNTEAFF.

This clone was observed a handful of times. The chain joins TRBV4-3 to TRBJ2-5; unclear D gene. V lost 3 bases and J lost 1, with 6 bases in between. The CDR3 has 13 residues. Germline V CDR1 and CDR2: LGHNA, YSLEER. CDR3 in amino acids: CASSHSFQETQYF. DNA for the CDR3: TGCGCCAGCAGCCATTCCTTCCAAGAGACCCAGTACTTC.

The CDR3: CASSLAQGENTQYF. The CDR3 coding sequence is TGTGCCAGCAGCTTAGCACAGGGCGAAAATACGCAGTATTTT. The V gene is TRBV7-9, the J gene TRBJ2-3, with D perhaps matching TRBD1 (6 bases). Per germline, CDR1 SEHNR and CDR2 FQNEAQ (reference sequence). The CDR3 extends over 14 amino acids. Trimming stripped 0 bases from V and 7 bases from J, with 11 bases between.

This chain joins TRBV29-1 and TRBJ2-7; D is unresolved. CDR1 is SQVTM, CDR2 ANQGSEA, per germline. This CDR3 region has 11 residues. V lost 4 bases to trimming and J lost 1 base, with 5 bases between them. The CDR3 DNA reads TGCAGCGTTGGGGGTTCCTACGAGCAGTACTTC. This codes for CSVGGSYEQYF.

The rearrangement joins TRBV6-5 to TRBJ1-1; D perhaps matches TRBD1 (5 bases). The CDR3 loop spans 12 amino acids. The V end was cut by 6 bases, the J end by 2 bases, with 7 bases between. Germline CDR1 is MNHEY and CDR2 is SVGAGI. The CDR3 DNA follows: TGTGCCAGCAGCCGGGACAACACTGAAGCTTTCTTT. Protein product: CASSRDNTEAFF.

The V gene is TRBV9, the J gene TRBJ1-6; TRBD1 is a possible D gene (6 bases). The V gene lost 0 bases and the J gene lost 10 bases, with 14 bases spanning the gap. CDR1 is SGDLS and CDR2 is YYNGEE in the germline V gene. The CDR3 length is 15 residues. The CDR3 protein is CASSVAGGPGSPLHF. CDR3 coding DNA: TGTGCCAGCAGCGTAGCTGGGGGCCCCGGATCACCCCTCCACTTT. Filled out from reference TRBV9 and TRBJ1-6, the complete variable domain reads DSGVTQTPKHLITATGQRVTLRCSPRSGDLSVYWYQQSLDQGLQFLIQYYNGEERAKGNILERFSAQQFPDLHSELNLSSLELGDSALYFCASSVAGGPGSPLHFGNGTRLTVT.

This clone turned up a few times. The rearrangement links TRBV6-5 to TRBJ2-7; no firm D call. There are 13 residues in the CDR3. Trimming left V 2 bases short and J 0 bases short, with 5 bases between. Germline V CDR1 and CDR2: MNHEY, SVGAGI. In DNA form, the CDR3 reads TGTGCCAGCAGTTACGGCAACTCCTACGAGCAGTACTTC. It specifies CASSYGNSYEQYF.

The rearrangement joins TRBV19 to TRBJ2-5; D is unclear. The germline V gene encodes CDR1 LNHDA and CDR2 SQIVND (reference sequence). This CDR3 region has 13 residues. Between the trimmed V and J ends, which lost 2 bases and 4 bases, there was a span of 8 bases. The CDR3 region has the DNA TGTGCCAGTAGTATAACAGAGGTAGAGACCCAGTACTTC. This codes for CASSITEVETQYF.

The rearrangement links TRBV11-2 to TRBJ1-2, with D possibly being TRBD1 (5 bases). Trimming pared 6 bases from V and 2 bases from J, leaving 7 bases between. There are 12 residues in the CDR3. Germline values: CDR1 SGHAT, CDR2 FQNNGV. CDR3 residues: CASSRGNYGYTF. CDR3 nucleotide sequence: TGTGCCAGCAGTAGGGGCAACTATGGCTACACCTTC.

The chain links TRBV10-3 to TRBJ2-7; 10 nucleotides match TRBD2. Per germline, CDR1 ENHRY and CDR2 SYGVKD. The CDR3 contains 15 residues. V trimming: 3 bases; J trimming: 0 bases; junction bases outside the gene matches: 2. The CDR3 DNA sequence: TGTGCCATCAGTGACAGGACTAGCGGCTCCTACGAGCAGTACTTC. Translation: CAISDRTSGSYEQYF.

This clone came up once. CDR3 loop: CASSLAGRASPYQFF. The DNA for the CDR3 is TGTGCCAGCAGCTTAGCGGGCCGAGCTAGCCCGTATCAGTTCTTC. This chain links TRBV11-2 with TRBJ2-1, with D maybe TRBD2 (5 bases). Germline V gene sequence: CDR1 SGHAT, CDR2 FQNNGV. The germline V and J ends were trimmed by 1 base and 13 bases, with 20 bases remaining between them. This CDR3 is built from 15 residues.

V is TRBV7-3 and J is TRBJ1-3; the D is unclear. Germline CDR1 SGHTA, CDR2 FQGTGA. The CDR3 sequence is 13 residues long. Trimming took off 4 bases at V and 0 bases at J, with 4 bases between the two ends. The CDR3 DNA reads as TGTGCCAGCAGCTGGGACTCTGGAAACACCATATATTTT. Residues: CASSWDSGNTIYF. The full variable domain, its missing parts supplied by reference TRBV7-3 and TRBJ1-3, is GAGVSQTPSNKVTEKGKYVELRCDPISGHTALYWYRQSLGQGPEFLIYFQGTGAADDSGLPNDRFFAVRPEGSVSTLKIQRTERGDSAVYLCASSWDSGNTIYFGEGSWLTVV.